The 6 T cell receptor beta chains listed next were all sequenced from one sample in a study of Graves' ophthalmopathy and Graves' hyperthyroidism. RNA transcripts served as template for amplifying TCR beta CDR3 sequences. HTBI primers were employed in first-round RT-PCR, then a second-round multiplex PCR followed. TCRdb re-derived calls from the multiplex PCR reads in MiXCR, one entry per CDR3 protein. The table shows about 1.1 million distinct CDR3 sequences, with approximately 35% occurring only once. The sample consisted of peripheral blood or thyroid tissue (not recorded which). These receptors were taken from an adult man with Graves' hyperthyroidism.

This clonotype was found a few times. The V call is TRBV7-9, the J call TRBJ1-6; no definite D call. Germline CDR1 is SEHNR and CDR2 is FQNEAQ (reference sequence). This CDR3 comprises 10 residues. Trimming cost V 4 bases and J 10 bases, with 2 bases left between them. In DNA, the CDR3 is TGTGCCAGCAGCTCGTCACCCCTCCACTTT. This translates into CASSSSPLHF.

This clonotype was seen repeatedly, ten times or more. The V call is TRBV19, the J call TRBJ2-2; 8 bases are shared with TRBD2. J was trimmed by 5 bases and V by 9 bases; bases with no gene match: 2. The CDR3 covers 12 residues. In germline, CDR1 is LNHDA, CDR2 SQIVND (reference sequence). The CDR3 coding sequence is TGTGCCAGCGGCGGGGGGACCGGGGAGCTGTTTTTT. Translated, it gives CASGGGTGELFF.

The V and J genes are TRBV7-2 and TRBJ1-1; 9 bases align to TRBD1. Trimming took 0 bases from V and 5 from J; bases not matched to a gene: 4. CDR1 and CDR2 (germline): SGHTA, FQGNSA. The length of the CDR3 is 15 residues. As DNA, the CDR3 is TGTGCCAGCAGCTTAGCTACAGGGGGCTCAACTGAAGCTTTCTTT. Amino acid sequence: CASSLATGGSTEAFF. Using reference TRBV7-2 and TRBJ1-1 for the parts outside the CDR3, the full variable domain is GAGVSQSPSNKVTEKGKDVELRCDPISGHTALYWYRQSLGQGLEFLIYFQGNSAPDKSGLPSDRFSAERTGGSVSTLTIQRTQQEDSAVYLCASSLATGGSTEAFFGQGTRLTVV.

The chain employs TRBV5-4 and TRBJ2-7; TRBD2 aligns across 7 bases. Germline loops: CDR1 SGHNT, CDR2 YYREEE (reference sequence). V was clipped by 0 bases and J by 0 bases; unmatched bases: 6. The CDR3 spans 16 residues. CDR3 in amino acids: CASSLDPSGLSYEQYF. For the CDR3, the DNA is TGTGCCAGCAGCTTGGATCCTAGCGGACTCTCCTACGAGCAGTACTTC.

This clonotype has more than one count but fewer than ten. The J gene is TRBJ2-6, the V gene TRBV19, with D hard to call. V shed 7 bases and J shed 3 bases, with 7 bases lying between them. The CDR3 runs 13 residues. The germline gives CDR1 LNHDA, CDR2 SQIVND (reference sequence). The CDR3 spells CASTPVGANVLTF. The DNA of the CDR3 is TGTGCCAGTACTCCGGTTGGGGCCAACGTCCTGACTTTC.

This clonotype has ten or more counts. An end of the junction differs from the germline gene, which may be a read error. This sequence joins TRBV4-1 and TRBJ1-2; TRBD1 is a possible D gene (6 bases). Germline loops: CDR1 MGHRA, CDR2 YSYEKL. The CDR3 totals 13 residues. The CDR3 sequence: CASSQEGGYGYTF. CDR3 DNA: TGTGCCAGCAGCCAAGAAGGGGGCTATGGCTACACCTTC.